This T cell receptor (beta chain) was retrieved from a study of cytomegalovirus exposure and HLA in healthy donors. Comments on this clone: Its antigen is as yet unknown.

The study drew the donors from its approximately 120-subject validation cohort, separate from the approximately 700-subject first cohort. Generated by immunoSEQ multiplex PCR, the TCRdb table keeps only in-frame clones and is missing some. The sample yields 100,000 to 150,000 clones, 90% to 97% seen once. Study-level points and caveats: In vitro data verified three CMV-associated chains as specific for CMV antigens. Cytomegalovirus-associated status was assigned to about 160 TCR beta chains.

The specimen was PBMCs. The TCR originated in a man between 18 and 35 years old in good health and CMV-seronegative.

The CDR3 region has the DNA TGTGCCAGCAGCCCTCGGAGGAACACTGAAGCTTTCTTT. It codes for CASSPRRNTEAFF. The chain is built from TRBV27 and TRBJ1-1; D not resolved. V gave up 6 bases and J gave up 1 base, with 9 bases separating them. This CDR3 is built from 13 residues. The germline V gene encodes CDR1 MNHEY and CDR2 SMNVEV (reference sequence).